The count of the clone carrying this TCR beta chain is one. This entry is derived from a study of blood T cell repertoires in COVID-19. For the study at large: Researchers got acute and convalescent COVID-19 samples from the United States, Italy and Spain. The cDNA or gDNA used as material had been derived from T cells, B-cell-depleted T cells, or PBMCs.

Membership in each cohort depended on participant-reported clinical history. How the authors handled the data: Cell counts per sample came from amplifying reference gene primers. Here immunoSEQ multiplex PCR was the method, and the copy in TCRdb shows in-frame clones only, minus some. V and J calls and clone size are copied from that table; D and trimming were computed from the DNA. The profile shows approximately 220,000 clones, about 87% of them singletons. The CDR3 extends over 14 amino acids. CDR1 is KGHSH, CDR2 LQKENI, per germline. Trimming pared 2 bases from V and 1 base from J, leaving 8 bases between.

Sequenced sample: PBMCs or T cells enriched from blood (not recorded which). The TCR was taken from a man between 25 and 39 years old who had recovered from COVID-19. This sequence joins TRBV18 and TRBJ1-2, with D maybe TRBD1 (5 bases). CDR3 coding DNA: TGTGCCAGCTCACCATTAGACAGTAACTATGGCTACACCTTC. Protein sequence: CASSPLDSNYGYTF.